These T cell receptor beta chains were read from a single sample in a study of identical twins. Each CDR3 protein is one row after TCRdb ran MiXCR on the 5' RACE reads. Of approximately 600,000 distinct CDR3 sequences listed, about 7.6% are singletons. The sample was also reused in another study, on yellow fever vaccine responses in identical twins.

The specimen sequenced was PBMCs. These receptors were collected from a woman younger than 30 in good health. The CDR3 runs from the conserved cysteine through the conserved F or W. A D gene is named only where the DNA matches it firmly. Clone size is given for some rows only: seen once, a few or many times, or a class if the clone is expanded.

DNA: TGCAGCGTTGAACCAACAGCGGGAGCAGGCGAGCAGTACTTC
CDR3: CSVEPTAGAGEQYF
V: TRBV29-1
J: TRBJ2-7
size: -
D: TRBD2

DNA: TGCGCCAGCAGGATAGGGACTAGCGGCACAGATACGCAGTATTTT
CDR3: CASRIGTSGTDTQYF
V: TRBV5-1
J: TRBJ2-3
size: many
D: TRBD2

DNA: TGTGCCAGCAGTGATCGCCGGGACTGGATGCAGTTCTTC
CDR3: CASSDRRDWMQFF
V: TRBV2
J: TRBJ2-1
size: few
D: -

DNA: TGTGCCAGCAGGACAGGGGGTACGGCCCAGTACTTC
CDR3: CASRTGGTAQYF
V: TRBV28
J: TRBJ2-5
size: few
D: TRBD1

DNA: TGTGCCAGCAGCTTGGCCTTAGACAGGGGGCTCCGAGCTTTCTTT
CDR3: CASSLALDRGLRAFF
V: TRBV5-6
J: TRBJ1-1
size: many
D: TRBD1

DNA: TGTGCCACCAGCAGCGCCGGGACAGGGATTTTCACTGAAGCTTTCTTT
CDR3: CATSSAGTGIFTEAFF
V: TRBV15
J: TRBJ1-1
size: few
D: TRBD1

DNA: TGTGCCAGCAGCCAGGGACAGGCTACCTCGAAGGCTTTCTTT
CDR3: CASSQGQATSKAFF
V: TRBV3-1
J: TRBJ1-1
size: many
D: TRBD1

DNA: TGTGCCACCAGCAGAGTAGGGAGCACAGATACGCAGTATTTT
CDR3: CATSRVGSTDTQYF
V: TRBV15
J: TRBJ2-3
size: few
D: -

DNA: TGTGCCAGCTCACCGCGGACAGGGGATACGTCCTACGAGCAGTACTTC
CDR3: CASSPRTGDTSYEQYF
V: TRBV18
J: TRBJ2-7
size: -
D: TRBD1

DNA: TGTGCCATCAGTGAGTCTACGACTACGCAAGAGACCCAGTACTTC
CDR3: CAISESTTTQETQYF
V: TRBV10-3
J: TRBJ2-5
size: -
D: -

DNA: TGTGCCACCAGTTCTCCCGGGACTAGGATCACAGATACGCAGTATTTT
CDR3: CATSSPGTRITDTQYF
V: TRBV15
J: TRBJ2-3
size: many
D: TRBD2

DNA: TGTGCCAGCACAGACCGGGACAGGGGGCCAGATACGCAGTATTTT
CDR3: CASTDRDRGPDTQYF
V: TRBV28
J: TRBJ2-3
size: -
D: TRBD1

DNA: TGTGCCAGCACGATAGCGGGGGGGCACACCGGGGAGCTGTTTTTT
CDR3: CASTIAGGHTGELFF
V: TRBV6-1
J: TRBJ2-2
size: -
D: TRBD2

DNA: TGTGCCAGCAGTGAAGCGCAAGGTTTTCTGGAAAAACTGTTTTTT
CDR3: CASSEAQGFLEKLFF
V: TRBV6-1
J: TRBJ1-4
size: few
D: -

DNA: TGCGCCAGCAGCCCAATAGGGCCAAACGGGGAGCTGTTTTTT
CDR3: CASSPIGPNGELFF
V: TRBV5-1
J: TRBJ2-2
size: many
D: -

DNA: TGTGCCAGCAGCCAATGGGGCGGGGGCGCCGGGGACGGCTACACCTTC
CDR3: CASSQWGGGAGDGYTF
V: TRBV3-1
J: TRBJ1-2
size: many
D: -

DNA: TGCAGTGGTGAGGAGGGGGCAGATACGCAGTATTTT
CDR3: CSGEEGADTQYF
V: TRBV20-1
J: TRBJ2-3
size: few
D: -

DNA: TGTGCCAGCAGCCTTACAGGGTTCACTAATGAAAAACTGTTTTTT
CDR3: CASSLTGFTNEKLFF
V: TRBV7-9
J: TRBJ1-4
size: -
D: -

DNA: TGTGCCAGCAGTTTGAGGTGGGCAGAAGGTGGCTACACCTTC
CDR3: CASSLRWAEGGYTF
V: TRBV12-3/TRBV12-4
J: TRBJ1-2
size: few
D: -

DNA: TGTGCCAGCAGCAGCGGGACAGGGAGAGGCGAGCAGTACTTC
CDR3: CASSSGTGRGEQYF
V: TRBV21-1
J: TRBJ2-7
size: -
D: -

DNA: TGTGCCATCAGTTCCCTAGCGGGGGGGCCTAGTTTGATCAGAGAGACCCAGTACTTC
CDR3: CAISSLAGGPSLIRETQYF
V: TRBV12-3/TRBV12-4
J: TRBJ2-5
size: -
D: TRBD2

DNA: TGTGCCAGCAGGCTGCAGGGGAGCTCCTACAATGAGCAGTTCTTC
CDR3: CASRLQGSSYNEQFF
V: TRBV2
J: TRBJ2-1
size: few
D: -

DNA: TGTGCCAGCAGTCCCCCCCTCGATAGCACAGATACGCAGTATTTT
CDR3: CASSPPLDSTDTQYF
V: TRBV25-1
J: TRBJ2-3
size: few
D: -

DNA: TGTGCCAGCAGAGGCCTTAACAGGGGGAACTACGAGCAGTACTTC
CDR3: CASRGLNRGNYEQYF
V: TRBV6-1
J: TRBJ2-7
size: -
D: TRBD1

DNA: TGCAGTGCTCCACGCCGTAGCGGGGGCCCAGATACGCAGTATTTT
CDR3: CSAPRRSGGPDTQYF
V: TRBV20-1
J: TRBJ2-3
size: few
D: TRBD2

DNA: TGTGCCAGCAGGGAAGGGGCTAACTATGGCTACACCTTC
CDR3: CASREGANYGYTF
V: TRBV12-3/TRBV12-4
J: TRBJ1-2
size: few
D: -

DNA: TGTGCCAGCAGTTTCTATGGCGGGGGTAGCACAGATACGCAGTATTTT
CDR3: CASSFYGGGSTDTQYF
V: TRBV6-5
J: TRBJ2-3
size: -
D: TRBD2

DNA: TGTGCCACCAGTGATTTCACAGGCCAGGCCGCCTACAATGAGCAGTTCTTC
CDR3: CATSDFTGQAAYNEQFF
V: TRBV24-1
J: TRBJ2-1
size: few
D: -

DNA: TGCGCCAGCAGCCAAGAGCGGTGGACAGAGCAGTTCTTC
CDR3: CASSQERWTEQFF
V: TRBV4-1
J: TRBJ2-1
size: few
D: -

DNA: TGCGCCAGCAGTCCCAAGCGGTCCCCCGGGGCCTCCTACGAGCAGTACTTC
CDR3: CASSPKRSPGASYEQYF
V: TRBV5-1
J: TRBJ2-7
size: -
D: -

DNA: TGCGCCAGCAGCCAAGGGCTGGGGGCCCCCTACAATGAGCAGTTCTTC
CDR3: CASSQGLGAPYNEQFF
V: TRBV4-1
J: TRBJ2-1
size: many
D: -

DNA: TGTGCCAGCAGTTTTCGACAGGACATGTTTAGTCAGCCCCAGCATTTT
CDR3: CASSFRQDMFSQPQHF
V: TRBV12-3/TRBV12-4
J: TRBJ1-5
size: -
D: -

DNA: TGTGCCAGCAGCTCTTATCGGGGAGCAGAAGAGACCCAGTACTTC
CDR3: CASSSYRGAEETQYF
V: TRBV11-2
J: TRBJ2-5
size: many
D: -

DNA: TGTGCCAGCAGGGACATGCTCACCGGGGAGCTGTTTTTT
CDR3: CASRDMLTGELFF
V: TRBV2
J: TRBJ2-2
size: -
D: -

DNA: TGCGCCAGCAGCCAAGGGGGGTCGGGGTTGGGCAATGAGCAGTTCTTC
CDR3: CASSQGGSGLGNEQFF
V: TRBV4-1
J: TRBJ2-1
size: few
D: -

DNA: TGCAGCGTTGAAGGCGGTCCGGGACTTCACAATGAGCAGTTCTTC
CDR3: CSVEGGPGLHNEQFF
V: TRBV29-1
J: TRBJ2-1
size: few
D: -

DNA: TGTGCCAGCAGCCCAGCGGGAGAAGCAGATACGCAGTATTTT
CDR3: CASSPAGEADTQYF
V: TRBV7-3
J: TRBJ2-3
size: many
D: TRBD2

DNA: TGTGCCAGCAGCACCTGGACAGGGGGGCACACTGAAGCTTTCTTT
CDR3: CASSTWTGGHTEAFF
V: TRBV11-3
J: TRBJ1-1
size: few
D: TRBD1

DNA: TGCAGCGTTTCGTCAGGGGCGGGTACTGAGCAGTTCTTC
CDR3: CSVSSGAGTEQFF
V: TRBV29-1
J: TRBJ2-1
size: -
D: -

DNA: TGTGCCAGCAGACGTAGCGGGAGGGCCGAAGAGCAGTTCTTC
CDR3: CASRRSGRAEEQFF
V: TRBV3-1
J: TRBJ2-1
size: few
D: TRBD2